This T cell receptor (beta chain) was sequenced during a study of blood T cells in healthy people across ages (dated by TCRdb to 2013 to 2016). Turning to the overall study: Template switching captured roughly one uniquely barcoded TCR beta cDNA molecule per two T cells in model experiments. Age-related changes in TCR beta repertoire diversity were measured in the study by deep sequencing normalized with unique cDNA molecular identifiers. Four age groups were formed from the donors: young (average approximately 15 years), middle-aged (approximately 40), aged (62) and long-lived (approximately 78). The study analyzed two additional independent replicas of 1 million unique cDNA reads from the same blood draw for two donors, one aged 18 to 29 and one aged 80 or older.

On the study overall, not on this receptor specifically: Observed TCR beta diversity correlated strongly with the percentage of naive T cells measured by flow cytometry. The long-lived group showed more naive CD4+ T cells, fewer expanded clones and increased TCR diversity than the aged group, suggesting age selection. Since profiling was done on bulk unsorted PBMCs, naive and antigen-experienced compartments could not be conclusively compared. Observed TCR beta diversity per million T cells fell roughly linearly with age, and a significant reduction was already apparent by age around 39. Estimates of total diversity based on one million sequenced T cells were regarded as lower bounds and as underestimates. Because donor CMV infection status was unknown, age-related changes in expanded clonotypes were potentially confounded.

After removal of 5 bases from V and 6 bases from J, the junction retains 5 bases not matched to a gene. The CDR3, cysteine through phenylalanine, is 14 amino acids long. Left in the record is the CDR3 DNA by itself, 42 bases read in frame from the first base. Taken from the germline V gene (reference sequence), the CDR1 and CDR2 loops are SEHNR and FQNEAQ. The 39 donors, aged about 6 to 95 years, were systemically healthy Caucasian individuals from Russia. Ten milliliters of peripheral blood were drawn from each donor into EDTA-treated Vacutainer tubes. PBMCs were isolated by Ficoll-Paque density-gradient centrifugation, with at least 7 million obtained per sample. Trizol reagent was used to extract total RNA from the PBMCs, yielding at least 5.5 micrograms per sample. The percentages of naive CD45RAhigh/CD27high T cells were determined by flow cytometry on a PBMC aliquot from every donor. Libraries came from 5' RACE. The data were produced on an Illumina HiSeq 2500. A second PCR of 7 to 11 cycles was performed with a sample-barcoded 5' primer and a J-beta primer mix. A unique molecular identifier was introduced onto each TCR beta cDNA molecule by a template-switch 5' adaptor carrying 12 random nucleotides. Each sample yielded at least 2.5 million CDR3-containing paired-end reads. All of the RNA was converted into first-strand cDNA using the Mint cDNA synthesis kit, with a TRBC-specific oligonucleotide serving as the primer. Following uracil-DNA glycosylase treatment, all cDNA underwent a first 18-cycle PCR with the universal primers M1SS and BC2_uni_R. Concerning the study's data processing: For normalization, 1 million high-quality reads were randomly selected from each sample, with every read carrying a distinct molecular identifier. Reads with shared molecular identifiers were discarded instead of being binned into consensus sequences. MiTCR, set to a Q25 quality threshold and the strictest error-elimination algorithm, was used for CDR3 identification, clonotype clustering and error correction. A nonparametric unseen species model with Euler transformation was used to estimate lower-bound total TCR beta diversity. The raw public reads went through TCRdb reprocessing: fastp at Q25, MiXCR clone calling, in-frame beta chains kept. Each record represents a unique CDR3 protein, reported with the most common genes and DNA among its rows. The V and J calls come from TCRdb's annotation, not from the publication. The sample table contains around 1,000,000 distinct CDR3 sequences; only one count was recorded for almost 25% of them. The top ten constitute approximately 0.71% of the sample.

This clonotype has only a few counts. Which antigen it targets is not known. Base-call qualities are not available, and no considerably larger clone is one nucleotide away. The same specimen was also included in a second study, on T cells of mothers and their children. That second report states: Donors were nine systemically healthy Caucasian individuals: three mothers and their six children. cDNA synthesis used all of the extracted RNA, with around 1.5 ug of RNA in each 15 ul reaction. In the second PCR, the M1S primer introduced both the sample barcodes and 2-4 random nucleotides. Each mother yielded over 8.5 million TCR beta CDR3 reads and each child 3 million to 3.5 million reads. Thymic selection shapes the output of TCR recombination in a similar way in related and unrelated pairs, and inherited differences have a minor effect. Related mother-child pairs always showed normalized repertoire overlap that was slightly higher than in unrelated mother-child pairs, though the difference was never significant. Persistent microchimeric T cell clones were not detected, at a sensitivity of around 100 clones per million clonotypes. Deep NGS was used in the study to compare the TCR beta repertoires of mothers and children and to look for features that separate related mother-child pairs from unrelated individuals. The mean age was 40 +/- 4 years for the mothers and approximately 11 +/- 4 years for the children. After adapter ligation with NEBNext reagents, the libraries were sequenced on Illumina HiSeq 2000 with 100+100 nt paired-end reads. To prevent cross-contamination, the mother and child libraries were prepared one month apart and sequenced in separate runs. Each donor had between roughly 450,000 and 2,100,000 distinct TCR beta clonotypes identified. Naive TCR beta clonotypes were estimated from low-frequency clonotypes matched to each donor's FACS-determined naive share, without sorting.

The receptor was derived from a girl aged 2 to 10 in good health. The chain joins TRBV7-9 to TRBJ1-4; TRBD1 fits 8 bases in the junction. The sample was blood. The DNA is TGTGCCAGCAGCCGGGACAGGTTGGATGAAAAACTGTTTTTT. The resulting protein is CASSRDRLDEKLFF.